One sample yielded the 22 T cell receptor beta chains listed below, sequenced in a study of T cells in localized non-small cell lung cancer. Profiled with immunoSEQ multiplex PCR; TCRdb holds only in-frame clones, not every one. The sample contains 20,000 to 25,000 clones, more than 85% of which appear only once. Here the sequenced sample was peripheral blood, taken before any cancer treatment. These receptors came from a woman aged 40 to 75 with stage I lung adenocarcinoma.

The chain joins TRBV15 to TRBJ2-1, with 7 bases identical to TRBD2. The CDR3 contains 15 residues. With 1 base clipped from V and 5 bases from J, the junction kept 5 bases outside the gene matches. Germline values: CDR1 LNHNV, CDR2 YYDKDF (reference sequence). The CDR3 sequence is CATSRALAVDNEQFF. The DNA of the CDR3 is TGTGCCACCAGCAGAGCCCTAGCGGTTGACAATGAGCAGTTCTTC. The variable domain in full, completed from reference TRBV15 and TRBJ2-1, reads DAMVIQNPRYQVTQFGKPVTLSCSQTLNHNVMYWYQQKSSQAPKLLFHYYDKDFNNEADTPDNFQSRRPNTSFCFLDIRSPGLGDTAMYLCATSRALAVDNEQFFGPGTRLTVL.

The chain carries TRBV20-1 and TRBJ2-1; unclear D gene. V shed 6 bases and J shed 6 bases, with 6 bases lying between them. CDR1 is DFQATT, CDR2 SNEGSKA, per germline (reference sequence). The CDR3 consists of 10 residues. CDR3 bases: TGCAGTGCCACCCTCAATGAGCAGTTCTTC. Translated, it gives CSATLNEQFF.

This clone was seen only once. This rearrangement joins TRBV9 to TRBJ2-1; 15 nucleotides agree with TRBD2. Germline assignment: CDR1 SGDLS and CDR2 YYNGEE. The CDR3 consists of 18 residues. Trimming took 4 bases from V and 3 from J; bases not matched to a gene: 8. As DNA, the CDR3 is TGTGCCAGCAGCCTCGGGACTAGCGGGAGGCGTCGCTACAATGAGCAGTTCTTC. Translation: CASSLGTSGRRRYNEQFF.

DNA for the CDR3: TGTGCCAGTAGGACTAGCGGGAGGGGGATAGAGACCCAGTACTTC. The encoded protein is CASRTSGRGIETQYF. The chain has TRBV19 and TRBJ2-5, with 14 nucleotides matching TRBD2. Looked up from germline, CDR1 is LNHDA and CDR2 is SQIVND (reference sequence). V lost 6 bases, J lost 4 bases, and 4 bases stayed unmatched. The CDR3 is 15 amino acids.

The chain links TRBV6-6 to TRBJ2-5; TRBD1 matches at 8 bases. V shed 2 bases and J 5 bases; nucleotides not matched to a gene: 7. The CDR3 is 15 amino acids. Germline values: CDR1 MNHNY, CDR2 SVGAGI (reference sequence). CDR3 protein: CASSYRTGSGETQYF. The CDR3 DNA is TGTGCCAGCAGTTACAGGACAGGGTCGGGGGAGACCCAGTACTTC.

This chain uses TRBV7-9 with TRBJ1-1; tentatively, D is TRBD1 (5 bases). V was shortened by 5 bases and J by 3 bases, with 16 bases between the two germline ends. The CDR3 covers 15 residues. Germline V lookup: CDR1 SEHNR, CDR2 FQNEAQ (reference sequence). CDR3 in amino acids: CASSRTLAGHTEAFF. In DNA, the CDR3 is TGTGCCAGCAGCCGCACCCTAGCGGGGCACACTGAAGCTTTCTTT.

The chain links TRBV27 to TRBJ2-4; D possibly corresponds to TRBD2 (6 bases). Trimming stripped 2 bases from V and 6 bases from J, with 14 bases between. Per germline, CDR1 MNHEY and CDR2 SMNVEV (reference sequence). CDR3 length: 15 residues. CDR3 DNA: TGTGCCAGCAGTTTAAGGTGGGAAGCGGGAAACATTCAGTACTTC. Encoded protein: CASSLRWEAGNIQYF.

The V call is TRBV30, the J call TRBJ1-2; D might be TRBD1 (5 bases). CDR1 and CDR2 (germline): GTSNPN, SVGIG (reference sequence). V was pared by 2 bases and J by 3 bases, with 10 bases between. The CDR3 sequence is 13 residues long. The CDR3 loop is CAWSPGVHYGYTF. The DNA for the CDR3 is TGTGCCTGGAGTCCGGGGGTGCACTATGGCTACACCTTC.

V usage is TRBV20-1 and J usage is TRBJ2-3, with D possibly matching TRBD2 (6 bases). The length of the CDR3 is 11 residues. CDR1 and CDR2 (germline): DFQATT, SNEGSKA (reference sequence). The V gene lost 1 base and the J gene lost 11 bases, with 10 bases spanning the gap. CDR3: CSARAGTQQYF. CDR3 DNA sequence: TGCAGTGCTAGAGCCGGGACTCAGCAGTATTTT.

The rearrangement joins TRBV5-1 to TRBJ2-2, with 9 bases lining up with TRBD1. J gave up 3 bases and V 4 bases, and 7 bases lay outside the gene matches. Germline CDR1 reads SGHRS; CDR2 reads YFSETQ. This CDR3 has 16 residues. The CDR3 nucleotides read TGCGCCAGCAGCCACAGACAGGGGGGCTACACCGGGGAGCTGTTTTTT. Translating it yields CASSHRQGGYTGELFF.

Remarks on this clone: An end of the junction does not agree with germline; a read error may underlie this. The chain carries TRBV7-9 and TRBJ1-2, with 11 bases that match TRBD1. Germline V gives CDR1 SEHNR, CDR2 FQNEAQ (reference sequence). This CDR3 spans 15 amino acids. The CDR3 region has the DNA TGTACCAGCAGCTTTGGGACAGGGGGAGCCTATGGCTACACCTTC. Amino acid sequence: CTSSFGTGGAYGYTF.

The rearrangement links TRBV5-1 to TRBJ2-5, with D possibly being TRBD1 (6 bases). Per germline, CDR1 SGHRS and CDR2 YFSETQ. Trimming removed 0 bases from V and 3 bases from J, with 6 bases in between. The CDR3 extends over 13 amino acids. The CDR3 protein is CASSLDREETQYF. For the CDR3, the DNA is TGCGCCAGCAGCTTGGACAGGGAAGAGACCCAGTACTTC.

The chain couples TRBV18 to TRBJ1-1; D unresolved. This CDR3 has 11 residues. CDR1 is KGHSH, CDR2 LQKENI, per germline. Trimming took off 6 bases at V and 2 bases at J, with 4 bases between the two ends. The DNA of the CDR3 is TGTGCCAGCTCCCAAAACACTGAAGCTTTCTTT. It codes for CASSQNTEAFF. Using reference TRBV18 and TRBJ1-1 for the parts outside the CDR3, the full variable domain is NAGVMQNPRHLVRRRGQEARLRCSPMKGHSHVYWYRQLPEEGLKFMVYLQKENIIDESGMPKERFSAEFPKEGPSILRIQQVVRGDSAAYFCASSQNTEAFFGQGTRLTVV.

Points on this clone: Germline and junction disagree at one end, which may indicate a read error. This chain uses TRBV10-2 with TRBJ2-7; 12 bases line up with TRBD2. CDR1 is WSHSY, CDR2 SAAADI, per germline. The CDR3 spans 13 residues. The CDR3 coding sequence is TGCGCCAGCCGACTAGCGGGAGCCTACGGGCAGTACTTC. It yields the protein CASRLAGAYGQYF.

V usage is TRBV28 and J usage is TRBJ2-7; TRBD2 might be the D (5 bases). The ends were cut back, 7 bases at V and 3 bases at J, with 16 bases in the middle. This CDR3 spans 14 amino acids. Germline V gene data show CDR1 as MDHEN and CDR2 as SYDVKM. This chain's CDR3 is CASTKRSLVYEQYF. In DNA form, the CDR3 reads TGTGCCAGCACCAAAAGATCACTAGTCTACGAGCAGTACTTC.

The V and J genes are TRBV7-9 and TRBJ2-1; TRBD2 aligns across 10 bases. Looked up from germline, CDR1 is SEHNR and CDR2 is FQNEAQ (reference sequence). This CDR3 region has 15 residues. The junction had 7 bases not matched to a gene; V was cut back by 4 bases and J by 7 bases. The CDR3 reads CASSYSGRALNEQFF. The CDR3 DNA is TGTGCCAGCAGCTACAGCGGGAGGGCCTTGAATGAGCAGTTCTTC.

This clone was detected once. The V call is TRBV7-6, the J call TRBJ2-3; 9 bases are a match to TRBD2. V lost 7 bases and J lost 5; bases outside the gene matches: 13. In germline, CDR1 is SGHVS, CDR2 FNYEAQ. CDR3 size: 16 residues. For the CDR3, the DNA is TGTGCCAGCACTATCGCGGGTAGCGGGAGTGTAGATACGCAGTATTTT. It is translated as CASTIAGSGSVDTQYF.

The gene calls are TRBV5-5 and TRBJ1-3, with 8 positions matching TRBD1. Germline CDR1 is SGHKS and CDR2 is YYEKEE (reference sequence). The CDR3 runs 17 residues. J gave up 9 bases and V 3 bases, and 17 bases lay outside the gene matches. CDR3 residues: CASSYAGTGNGAGTIYF. CDR3 DNA: TGTGCCAGCAGCTATGCCGGGACAGGCAACGGGGCGGGCACCATATATTTT. The full variable domain, completed using reference TRBV5-5 and TRBJ1-3, is DAGVTQSPTHLIKTRGQQVTLRCSPISGHKSVSWYQQVLGQGPQFIFQYYEKEERGRGNFPDRFSARQFPNYSSELNVNALLLGDSALYLCASSYAGTGNGAGTIYFGEGSWLTVV.

This sequence joins TRBV28 and TRBJ2-1; D remains unclear. Germline CDR1 reads MDHEN; CDR2 reads SYDVKM. The V and J ends lost 7 bases and 8 bases respectively, with 15 bases between them. CDR3 size: 13 residues. CDR3 loop: CASNPRPSYEQFF. In DNA form, the CDR3 reads TGTGCCAGCAATCCCCGGCCCTCATATGAGCAGTTCTTC.

This clone was picked up one time. No DNA is shown, since the ends of the CDR3 on it are uncertain; the CDR3 is the one TCRdb lists. The chain combines TRBV30 with TRBJ2-7; the table's D gene call, TRBD2, was not cross checked with the DNA. Per the germline V gene, CDR1 is GTSNPN and CDR2 is SVGIG (reference sequence). The CDR3 spans 11 residues, counting both ends. The CDR3 region is CAWGAGAREYF.

The gene calls are TRBV6-1 and TRBJ2-7, with 7 bases that match TRBD2. The trim removed 5 bases at V and 6 bases at J, leaving 10 bases unmatched. In germline, CDR1 is MNHNS, CDR2 SASEGT. The CDR3 length is 14 residues. CDR3 sequence (DNA): TGTGCCAGCAGTCCACGGACTAGATCGGGCGAGCAGTACTTC. Amino acid sequence: CASSPRTRSGEQYF.

The chain recombines TRBV28 with TRBJ2-7, with no clear D. The CDR3 has 11 amino acids. V lost 3 bases to trimming and J lost 3 bases, with 3 bases between them. CDR1 and CDR2 (germline): MDHEN, SYDVKM. In DNA, the CDR3 is TGTGCCAGCAGTTTGGTCTACGAGCAGTACTTC. Protein sequence: CASSLVYEQYF. The full variable domain, its missing parts supplied by reference TRBV28 and TRBJ2-7, is DVKVTQSSRYLVKRTGEKVFLECVQDMDHENMFWYRQDPGLGLRLIYFSYDVKMKEKGDIPEGYSVSREKKERFSLILESASTNQTSMYLCASSLVYEQYFGPGTRLTVT.